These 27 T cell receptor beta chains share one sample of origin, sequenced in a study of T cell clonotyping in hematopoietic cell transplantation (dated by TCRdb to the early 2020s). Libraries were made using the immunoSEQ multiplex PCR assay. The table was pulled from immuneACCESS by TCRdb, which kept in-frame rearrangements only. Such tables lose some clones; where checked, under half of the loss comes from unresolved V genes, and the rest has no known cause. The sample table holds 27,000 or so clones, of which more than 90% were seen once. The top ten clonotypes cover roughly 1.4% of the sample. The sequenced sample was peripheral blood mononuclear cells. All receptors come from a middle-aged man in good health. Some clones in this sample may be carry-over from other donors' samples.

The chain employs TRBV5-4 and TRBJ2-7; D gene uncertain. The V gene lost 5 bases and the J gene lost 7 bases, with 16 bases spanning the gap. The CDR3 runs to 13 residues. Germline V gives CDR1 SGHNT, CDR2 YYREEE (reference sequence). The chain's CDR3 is CASSFGGRREQYF. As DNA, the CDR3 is TGTGCCAGCAGTTTCGGTGGACGTCGGGAGCAGTACTTC. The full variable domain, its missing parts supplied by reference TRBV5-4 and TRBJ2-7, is ETGVTQSPTHLIKTRGQQVTLRCSSQSGHNTVSWYQQALGQGPQFIFQYYREEENGRGNFPPRFSGLQFPNYSSELNVNALELDDSALYLCASSFGGRREQYFGPGTRLTVT.

In DNA form, the CDR3 reads TGTGCCAGCAGTGAGGACAGGGGGCTAAACACCATATATTTT. Amino acid sequence: CASSEDRGLNTIYF. The genes are TRBV6-5 and TRBJ1-3; 11 bases line up with TRBD1. Germline lookup yields CDR1 MNHEY and CDR2 SVGAGI. Trimming at V came to 5 bases and at J to 6 bases, leaving 3 bases not matched to a gene. The CDR3 loop spans 14 amino acids.

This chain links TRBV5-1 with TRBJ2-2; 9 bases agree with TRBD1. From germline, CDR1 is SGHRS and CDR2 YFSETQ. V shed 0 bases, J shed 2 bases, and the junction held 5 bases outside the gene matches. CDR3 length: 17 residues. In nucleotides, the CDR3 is TGCGCCAGCAGCTTGGTTCTCACAGGGGGCAACACCGGGGAGCTGTTTTTT. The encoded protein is CASSLVLTGGNTGELFF. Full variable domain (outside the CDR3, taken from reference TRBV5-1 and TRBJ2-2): KAGVTQTPRYLIKTRGQQVTLSCSPISGHRSVSWYQQTPGQGLQFLFEYFSETQRNKGNFPGRFSGRQFSNSRSEMNVSTLELGDSALYLCASSLVLTGGNTGELFFGEGSRLTVL.

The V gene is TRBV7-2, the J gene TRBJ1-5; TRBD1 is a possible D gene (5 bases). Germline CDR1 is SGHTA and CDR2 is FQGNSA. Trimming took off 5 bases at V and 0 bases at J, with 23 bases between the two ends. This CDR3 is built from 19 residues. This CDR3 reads CASSPNGGRSLYSNQPQHF. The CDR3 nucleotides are TGTGCCAGCAGCCCAAATGGGGGAAGGAGCCTTTATAGCAATCAGCCCCAGCATTTT.

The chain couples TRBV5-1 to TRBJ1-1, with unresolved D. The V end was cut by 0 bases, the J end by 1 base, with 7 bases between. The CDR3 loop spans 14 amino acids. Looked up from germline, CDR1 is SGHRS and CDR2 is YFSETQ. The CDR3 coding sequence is TGCGCCAGCAGCTTGGGACACCCGAACACTGAAGCTTTCTTT. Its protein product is CASSLGHPNTEAFF.

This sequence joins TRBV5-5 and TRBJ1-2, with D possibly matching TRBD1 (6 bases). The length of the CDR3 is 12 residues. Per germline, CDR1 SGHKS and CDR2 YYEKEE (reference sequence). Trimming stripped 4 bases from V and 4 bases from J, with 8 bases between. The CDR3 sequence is CASSVDSYGYTF. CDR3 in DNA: TGTGCCAGCAGCGTGGACAGCTATGGCTACACCTTC. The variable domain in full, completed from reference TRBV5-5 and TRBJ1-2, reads DAGVTQSPTHLIKTRGQQVTLRCSPISGHKSVSWYQQVLGQGPQFIFQYYEKEERGRGNFPDRFSARQFPNYSSELNVNALLLGDSALYLCASSVDSYGYTFGSGTRLTVV.

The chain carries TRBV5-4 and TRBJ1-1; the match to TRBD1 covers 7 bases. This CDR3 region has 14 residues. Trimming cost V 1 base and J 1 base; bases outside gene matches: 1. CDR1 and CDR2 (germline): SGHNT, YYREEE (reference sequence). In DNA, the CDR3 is TGTGCCAGCAGCTTGCGACAGGGGAACACTGAAGCTTTCTTT. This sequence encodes CASSLRQGNTEAFF.

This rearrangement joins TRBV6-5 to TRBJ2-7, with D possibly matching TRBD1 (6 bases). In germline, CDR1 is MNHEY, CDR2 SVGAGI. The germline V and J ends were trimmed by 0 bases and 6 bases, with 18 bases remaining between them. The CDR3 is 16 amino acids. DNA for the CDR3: TGTGCCAGCAGTTACTCGATTGGGGCAGGGGATCTCGAGCAGTACTTC. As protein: CASSYSIGAGDLEQYF.

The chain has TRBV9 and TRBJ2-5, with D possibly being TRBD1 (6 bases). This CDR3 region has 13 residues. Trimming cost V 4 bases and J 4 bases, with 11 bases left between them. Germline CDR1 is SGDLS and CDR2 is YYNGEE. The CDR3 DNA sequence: TGTGCCAGCAGCCCACTAGGGGGAGAGACCCAGTACTTC. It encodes CASSPLGGETQYF.

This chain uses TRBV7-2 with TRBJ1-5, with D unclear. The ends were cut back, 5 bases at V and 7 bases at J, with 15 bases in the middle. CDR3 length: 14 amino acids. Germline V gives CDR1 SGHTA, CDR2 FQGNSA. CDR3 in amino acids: CASSLGSLGQPQHF. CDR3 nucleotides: TGTGCCAGCAGCCTTGGGAGTCTTGGGCAGCCCCAGCATTTT.

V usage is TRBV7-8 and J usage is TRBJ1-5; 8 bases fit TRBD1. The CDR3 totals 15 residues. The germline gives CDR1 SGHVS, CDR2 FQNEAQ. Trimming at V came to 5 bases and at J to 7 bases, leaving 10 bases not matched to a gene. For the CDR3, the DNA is TGTGCCAGCAGCCTAGGACAGGGTTTAGGACAGCCCCAGCATTTT. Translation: CASSLGQGLGQPQHF.

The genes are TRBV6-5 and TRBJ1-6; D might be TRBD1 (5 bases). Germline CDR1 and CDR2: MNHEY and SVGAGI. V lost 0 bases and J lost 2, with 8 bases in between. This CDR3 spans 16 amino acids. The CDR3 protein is CASSYSRGTYNSPLHF. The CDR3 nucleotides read TGTGCCAGCAGTTACTCTAGGGGAACCTATAATTCACCCCTCCACTTT.

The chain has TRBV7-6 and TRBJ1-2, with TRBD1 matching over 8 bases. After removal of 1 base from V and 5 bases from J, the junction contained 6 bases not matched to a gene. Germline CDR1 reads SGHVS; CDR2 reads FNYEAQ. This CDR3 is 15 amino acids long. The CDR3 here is CASSLGAGGGYGYTF. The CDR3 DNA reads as TGTGCCAGCAGCTTAGGGGCAGGGGGCGGATATGGCTACACCTTC. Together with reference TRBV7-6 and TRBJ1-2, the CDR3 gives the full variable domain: GAGVSQSPRYKVTKRGQDVALRCDPISGHVSLYWYRQALGQGPEFLTYFNYEAQQDKSGLPNDRFSAERPEGSISTLTIQRTEQRDSAMYRCASSLGAGGGYGYTFGSGTRLTVV.

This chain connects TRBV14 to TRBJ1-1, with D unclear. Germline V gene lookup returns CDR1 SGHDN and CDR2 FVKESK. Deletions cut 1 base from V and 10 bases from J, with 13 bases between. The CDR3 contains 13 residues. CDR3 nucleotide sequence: TGTGCCAGCAGCCAAGTGACCCTTACCGGAGCTTTCTTT. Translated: CASSQVTLTGAFF.

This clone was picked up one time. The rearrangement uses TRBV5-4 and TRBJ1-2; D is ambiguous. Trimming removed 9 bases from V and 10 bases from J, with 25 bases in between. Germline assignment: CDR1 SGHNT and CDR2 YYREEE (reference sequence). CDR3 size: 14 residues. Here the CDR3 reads CATQQLGRGPDYTF. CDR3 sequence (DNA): TGTGCCACCCAGCAGCTGGGAAGAGGGCCGGACTACACCTTC.

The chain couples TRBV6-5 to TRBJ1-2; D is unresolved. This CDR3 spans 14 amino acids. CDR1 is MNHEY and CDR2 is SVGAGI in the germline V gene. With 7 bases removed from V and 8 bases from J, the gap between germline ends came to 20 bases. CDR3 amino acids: CASKTGGISEGYTF. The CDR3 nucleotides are TGTGCCAGCAAAACCGGAGGCATTTCAGAGGGCTACACCTTC.

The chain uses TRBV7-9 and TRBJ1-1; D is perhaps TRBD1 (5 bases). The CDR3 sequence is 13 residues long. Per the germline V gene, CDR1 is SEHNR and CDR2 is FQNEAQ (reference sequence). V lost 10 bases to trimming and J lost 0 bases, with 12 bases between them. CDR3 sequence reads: CATREGLNTEAFF. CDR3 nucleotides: TGTGCCACCCGAGAGGGACTGAACACTGAAGCTTTCTTT.

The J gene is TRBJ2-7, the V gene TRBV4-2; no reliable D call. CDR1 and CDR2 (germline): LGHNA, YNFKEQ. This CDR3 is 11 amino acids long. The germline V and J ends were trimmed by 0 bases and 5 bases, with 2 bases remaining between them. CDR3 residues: CASSQDHEQYF. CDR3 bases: TGTGCCAGCAGCCAAGACCACGAGCAGTACTTC.

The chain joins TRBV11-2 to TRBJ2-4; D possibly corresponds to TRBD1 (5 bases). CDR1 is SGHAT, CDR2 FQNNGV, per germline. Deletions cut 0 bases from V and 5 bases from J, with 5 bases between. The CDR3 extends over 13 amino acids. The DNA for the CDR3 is TGTGCCAGCAGCTTAGACAGGGAAAACATTCAGTACTTC. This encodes CASSLDRENIQYF.

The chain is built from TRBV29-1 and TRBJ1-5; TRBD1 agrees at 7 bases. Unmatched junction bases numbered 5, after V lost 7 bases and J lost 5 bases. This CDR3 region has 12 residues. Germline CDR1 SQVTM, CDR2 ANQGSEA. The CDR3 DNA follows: TGCAGCGCGGGACAGTCGGATCAGCCCCAGCATTTT. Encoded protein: CSAGQSDQPQHF.

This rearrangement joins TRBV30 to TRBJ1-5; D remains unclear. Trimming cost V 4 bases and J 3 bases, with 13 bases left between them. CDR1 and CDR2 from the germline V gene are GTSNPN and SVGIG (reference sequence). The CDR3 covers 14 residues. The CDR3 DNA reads TGTGCCTGGACTGGGCCTAACCTCAATCAGCCCCAGCATTTT. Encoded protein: CAWTGPNLNQPQHF.

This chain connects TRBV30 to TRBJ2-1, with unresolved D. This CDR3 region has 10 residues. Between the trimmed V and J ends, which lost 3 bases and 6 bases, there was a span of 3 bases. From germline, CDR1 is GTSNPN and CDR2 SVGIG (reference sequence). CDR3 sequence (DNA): TGTGCCTGGAGCACCAATGAGCAGTTCTTC. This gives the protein CAWSTNEQFF.

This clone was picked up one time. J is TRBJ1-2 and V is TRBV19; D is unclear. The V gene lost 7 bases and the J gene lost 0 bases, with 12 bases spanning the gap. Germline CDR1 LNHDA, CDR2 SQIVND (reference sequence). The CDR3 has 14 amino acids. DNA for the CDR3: TGTGCCAGTACCTTCCAAGGAGCTAACTATGGCTACACCTTC. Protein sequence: CASTFQGANYGYTF.

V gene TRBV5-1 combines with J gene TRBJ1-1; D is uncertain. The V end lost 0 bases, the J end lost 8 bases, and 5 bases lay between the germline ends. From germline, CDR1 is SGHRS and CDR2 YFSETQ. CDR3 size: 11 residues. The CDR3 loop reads CASSLGPEAFF. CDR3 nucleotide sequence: TGCGCCAGCAGCTTGGGGCCCGAAGCTTTCTTT.

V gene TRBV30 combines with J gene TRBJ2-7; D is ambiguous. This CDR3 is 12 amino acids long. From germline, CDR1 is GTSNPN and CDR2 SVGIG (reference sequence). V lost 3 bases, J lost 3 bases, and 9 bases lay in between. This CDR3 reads CAWSQALYEQYF. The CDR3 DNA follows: TGTGCCTGGAGCCAGGCACTCTACGAGCAGTACTTC.

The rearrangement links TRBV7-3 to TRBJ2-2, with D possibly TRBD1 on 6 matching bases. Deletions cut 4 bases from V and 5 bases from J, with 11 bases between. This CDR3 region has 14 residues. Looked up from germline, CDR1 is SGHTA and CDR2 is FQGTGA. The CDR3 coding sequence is TGTGCCAGCAGCTCAAGCAGGGGAACCGGGGAGCTGTTTTTT. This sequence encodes CASSSSRGTGELFF.

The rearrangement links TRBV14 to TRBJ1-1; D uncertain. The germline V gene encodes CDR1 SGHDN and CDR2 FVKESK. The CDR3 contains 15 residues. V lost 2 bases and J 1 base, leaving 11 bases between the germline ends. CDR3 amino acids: CASSQNTAANTEAFF. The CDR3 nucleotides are TGTGCCAGCAGCCAAAATACCGCGGCGAACACTGAAGCTTTCTTT.